A selection of T cell receptor beta chains follows, all from one sample in a study of shared clonotypes between healthy human individuals. TCRdb keeps only in-frame clones here, not all; method: immunoSEQ multiplex PCR. The sample holds more than 2 million clones, 95% seen once. The material sequenced was naive CD4+ T cells sorted from blood. The source of these receptors is a man between 18 and 29 years old in good health. CDR3s include the opening cysteine and the closing phenylalanine or tryptophan.

length: 14; V: TRBV5-4; J: TRBJ1-1; CDR3: CASSLWTLNTEAFF
length: 14; V: TRBV6-5; J: TRBJ1-1; CDR3: CASSRGGESTEAFF
length: 13; V: TRBV7-2; J: TRBJ1-1; CDR3: CASSAGRNTEAFF
length: 13; V: TRBV6-1; J: TRBJ2-5; CDR3: CASRNRAQETQYF
length: 13; V: TRBV4-3; J: TRBJ1-4; CDR3: CASSQDRGLKLFF
length: 16; V: TRBV5-1; J: TRBJ2-6; CDR3: CASSHSGPNGANVLTF
length: 14; V: TRBV6-6; J: TRBJ2-7; CDR3: CASSYSGTSPEQYF
length: 17; V: TRBV10-3; J: TRBJ2-4; CDR3: CAISDPGTVLAKNIQYF
length: 16; V: TRBV5-7; J: TRBJ2-1; CDR3: CASSNTSGKSGDEQFF
length: 15; V: TRBV10-1; J: TRBJ1-1; CDR3: CASSESGGLNTEAFF
length: 16; V: TRBV10-1; J: TRBJ2-3; CDR3: CASRVDRAPSTDTQYF
length: 12; V: TRBV10-3; J: TRBJ1-5; CDR3: CAISGGDQPQHF
length: 15; V: TRBV11-3; J: TRBJ2-2; CDR3: CASSLLTSGIGGLFF
length: 16; V: TRBV19; J: TRBJ2-7; CDR3: CASSPGSGQSSYEQYF
length: 15; V: TRBV5-4; J: TRBJ2-2; CDR3: CASSNPQGRNGELFF
length: 16; V: TRBV18; J: TRBJ2-2; CDR3: CASSSRTSGSTGELFF
length: 12; V: TRBV11-3; J: TRBJ2-2; CDR3: CASSLATGELFF
length: 11; V: TRBV30; J: TRBJ2-3; CDR3: CASSPRDTQYF
length: 15; V: TRBV6-6; J: TRBJ1-1; CDR3: CASGRTPLMNTEAFF
length: 13; V: TRBV7-2; J: TRBJ2-7; CDR3: CASSSRPFYEQYF
length: 13; V: TRBV10-2; J: TRBJ2-7; CDR3: CASSEMPTGEQYF
length: 15; V: TRBV5-1; J: TRBJ2-5; CDR3: CASSLIPQGGETQYF
length: 14; V: TRBV28; J: TRBJ2-5; CDR3: CASIGLAGQETQYF
length: 14; V: TRBV2; J: TRBJ2-7; CDR3: CASGRVSQAYEQYF
length: 13; V: TRBV18; J: TRBJ2-1; CDR3: CASSRDRGREQFF
length: 13; V: TRBV18; J: TRBJ1-5; CDR3: CASSPREDQPQHF
length: 15; V: TRBV6-5; J: TRBJ2-5; CDR3: CASSPGLAGSETQYF
length: 15; V: TRBV9; J: TRBJ1-3; CDR3: CASSVSGAKGNTIYF
length: 14; V: TRBV6-1; J: TRBJ2-7; CDR3: CASRRDGSSYEQYF
length: 13; V: TRBV6-5; J: TRBJ1-5; CDR3: CASSTGQVGTQHF
length: 14; V: TRBV11-2; J: TRBJ2-5; CDR3: CASSLAEGTETQYF
length: 13; V: TRBV18; J: TRBJ2-5; CDR3: CASSPERIETQYF
length: 15; V: TRBV18; J: TRBJ2-7; CDR3: CASSPSGTVTYEQYF
length: 18; V: TRBV30; J: TRBJ2-3; CDR3: CAWSHFGPGQGRPDTQYF
length: 14; V: TRBV19; J: TRBJ1-2; CDR3: CASTPGGGDYGYTF
length: 13; V: TRBV5-4; J: TRBJ2-3; CDR3: CASSLPGTDTQYF
length: 14; V: TRBV5-1; J: TRBJ2-7; CDR3: CASESSPGMDEQYF
length: 13; V: TRBV7-9; J: TRBJ2-3; CDR3: CASSLIGGDTQYF
length: 17; V: TRBV5-4; J: TRBJ2-3; CDR3: CASSGLGVLASTDTQYF
length: 14; V: TRBV5-1; J: TRBJ2-7; CDR3: CASSPSTGIYEQYF
length: 15; V: TRBV27; J: TRBJ1-6; CDR3: CASSLSQGHNSPLHF
length: 15; V: TRBV19; J: TRBJ2-4; CDR3: CASGDRLIAKNIQYF
length: 15; V: TRBV5-6; J: TRBJ2-3; CDR3: CASSLGALGADTQYF
length: 13; V: TRBV5-1; J: TRBJ2-3; CDR3: CASSPGYTDTQYF
length: 12; V: TRBV4-2; J: TRBJ1-2; CDR3: CASSQDTGGYTF
length: 13; V: TRBV7-2; J: TRBJ2-7; CDR3: CASSSTGVGEQYF
length: 18; V: TRBV6-1; J: TRBJ2-3; CDR3: CASSERTSLGSSTDTQYF